Below, one T cell receptor beta chain is given with its context. This specimen comes from a study of blood T cell repertoires in COVID-19. Study summary: Italy, Spain and the United States were the sources of the convalescent and acute COVID-19 samples. T cells, B-cell-depleted T cells, or PBMCs provided the cDNA or gDNA that served as material.

This CDR3 contains 14 residues. Germline assignment: CDR1 SGHAT and CDR2 FQNNGV. V shed 7 bases and J 5 bases; nucleotides not matched to a gene: 3. In the original processing: Scientists estimated how many nucleated cells there were by amplifying reference gene primers. Produced via immunoSEQ multiplex PCR; TCRdb's table is partial and in-frame only. That table furnishes V, J and clone size, whereas the DNA furnished D and trimming. The table shows roughly 100,000 clones, with around 85% occurring only once. This sequence joins TRBV11-2 and TRBJ2-1; TRBD2 matches 12 bases. The sample taken for sequencing was peripheral blood. The TCR sequence derives from an elderly man with active or convalescent COVID-19. Here the CDR3 DNA reads TGTGCCAGCAAGACTAGCGGGGGACACAATGAGCAGTTCTTC. This gives the protein CASKTSGGHNEQFF.